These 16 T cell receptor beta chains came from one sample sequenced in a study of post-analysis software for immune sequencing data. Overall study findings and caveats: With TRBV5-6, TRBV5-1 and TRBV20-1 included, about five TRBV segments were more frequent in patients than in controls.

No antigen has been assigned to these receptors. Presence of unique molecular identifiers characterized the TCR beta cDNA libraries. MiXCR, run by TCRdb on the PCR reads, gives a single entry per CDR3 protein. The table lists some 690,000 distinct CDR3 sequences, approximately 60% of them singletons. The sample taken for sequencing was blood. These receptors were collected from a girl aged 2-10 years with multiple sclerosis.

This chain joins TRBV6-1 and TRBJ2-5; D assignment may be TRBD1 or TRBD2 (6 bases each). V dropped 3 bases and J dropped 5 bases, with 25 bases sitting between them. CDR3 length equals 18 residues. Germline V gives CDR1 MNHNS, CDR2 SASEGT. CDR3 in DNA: TGTGCCAGCAGTGAGGCGGTTCCCCAGGGGACTGTGGATGAGACCCAGTACTTC. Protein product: CASSEAVPQGTVDETQYF.

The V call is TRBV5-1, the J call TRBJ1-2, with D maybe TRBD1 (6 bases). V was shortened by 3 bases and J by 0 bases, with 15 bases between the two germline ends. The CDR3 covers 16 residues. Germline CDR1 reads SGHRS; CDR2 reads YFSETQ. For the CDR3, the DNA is TGCGCCAGCAGCTCGAGAAGGACAGTAGCTAACTATGGCTACACCTTC. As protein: CASSSRRTVANYGYTF.

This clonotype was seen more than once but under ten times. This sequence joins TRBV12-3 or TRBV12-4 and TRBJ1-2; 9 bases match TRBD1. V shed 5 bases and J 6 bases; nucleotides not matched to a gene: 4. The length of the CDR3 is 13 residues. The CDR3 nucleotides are TGTGCCAGCAGTCCCGGGACAGGGCATGGCTACACCTTC. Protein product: CASSPGTGHGYTF.

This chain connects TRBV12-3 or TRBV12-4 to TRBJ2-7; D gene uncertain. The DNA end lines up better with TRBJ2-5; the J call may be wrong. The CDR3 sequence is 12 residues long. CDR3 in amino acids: CASGSWAETQYF. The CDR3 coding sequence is TGTGCCAGCGGTTCGTGGGCAGAGACCCAGTACTTC.

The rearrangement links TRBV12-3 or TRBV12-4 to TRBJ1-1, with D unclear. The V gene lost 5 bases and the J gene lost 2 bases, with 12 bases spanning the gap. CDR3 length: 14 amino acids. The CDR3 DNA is TGTGCCAGCAGTCCTCAGACTGTTAACACTGAAGCTTTCTTT. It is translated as CASSPQTVNTEAFF.

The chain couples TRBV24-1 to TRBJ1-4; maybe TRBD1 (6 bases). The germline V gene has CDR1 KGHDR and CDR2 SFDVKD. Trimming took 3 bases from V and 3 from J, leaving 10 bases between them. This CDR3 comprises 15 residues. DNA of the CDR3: TGTGCCACCAGTGATCCAGGGGCAGCTAATGAAAAACTGTTTTTT. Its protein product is CATSDPGAANEKLFF.

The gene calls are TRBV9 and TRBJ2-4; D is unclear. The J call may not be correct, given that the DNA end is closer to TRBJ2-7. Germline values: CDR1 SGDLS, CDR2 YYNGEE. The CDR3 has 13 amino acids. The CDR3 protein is CASSVAPLHEQYF. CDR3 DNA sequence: TGTGCCAGCAGCGTAGCCCCTTTACACGAGCAGTACTTC.

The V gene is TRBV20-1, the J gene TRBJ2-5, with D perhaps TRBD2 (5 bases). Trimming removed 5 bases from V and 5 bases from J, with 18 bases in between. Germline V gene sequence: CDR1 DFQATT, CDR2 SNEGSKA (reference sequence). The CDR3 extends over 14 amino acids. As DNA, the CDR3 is TGCAGTGCTGATTCAACAGCGGCTCGGGAGACCCAGTACTTC. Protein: CSADSTAARETQYF.

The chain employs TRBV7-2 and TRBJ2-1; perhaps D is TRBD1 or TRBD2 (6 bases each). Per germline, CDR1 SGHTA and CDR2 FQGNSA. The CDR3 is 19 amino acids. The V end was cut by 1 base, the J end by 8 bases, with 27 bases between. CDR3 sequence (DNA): TGTGCCAGCAGCTTAGATCTGGGGTCGGGGGCCCTCCAAGGCGATGAGCAGTTCTTC. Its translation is CASSLDLGSGALQGDEQFF.

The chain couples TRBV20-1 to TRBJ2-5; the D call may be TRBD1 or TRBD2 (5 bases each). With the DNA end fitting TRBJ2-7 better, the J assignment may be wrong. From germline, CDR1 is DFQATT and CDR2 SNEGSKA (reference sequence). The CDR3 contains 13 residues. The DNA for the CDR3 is TGCAGTGCTAAGTGGGGGAGCTCCTACGAGCAGTACTTC. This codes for CSAKWGSSYEQYF.

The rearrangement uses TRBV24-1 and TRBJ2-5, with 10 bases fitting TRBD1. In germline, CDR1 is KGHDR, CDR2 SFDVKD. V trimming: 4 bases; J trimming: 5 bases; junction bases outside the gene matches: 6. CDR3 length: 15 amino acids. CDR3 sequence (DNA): TGTGCCACCAGTGACACGGGACAGGGGAGGGAGACCCAGTACTTC. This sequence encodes CATSDTGQGRETQYF.

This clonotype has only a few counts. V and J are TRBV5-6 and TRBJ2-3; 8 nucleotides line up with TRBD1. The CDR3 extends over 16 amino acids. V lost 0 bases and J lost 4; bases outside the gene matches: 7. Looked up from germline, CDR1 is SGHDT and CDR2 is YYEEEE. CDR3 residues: CASSLVRTGKADTQYF. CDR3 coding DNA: TGTGCCAGCAGCTTGGTTCGGACAGGGAAGGCAGATACGCAGTATTTT.

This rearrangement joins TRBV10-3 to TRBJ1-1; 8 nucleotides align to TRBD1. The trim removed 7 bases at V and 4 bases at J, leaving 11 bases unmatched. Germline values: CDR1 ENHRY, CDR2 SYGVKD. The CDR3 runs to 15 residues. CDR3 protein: CAINRQGAGGTEAFF. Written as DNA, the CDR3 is TGTGCCATCAATCGTCAGGGGGCAGGGGGCACTGAAGCTTTCTTT.

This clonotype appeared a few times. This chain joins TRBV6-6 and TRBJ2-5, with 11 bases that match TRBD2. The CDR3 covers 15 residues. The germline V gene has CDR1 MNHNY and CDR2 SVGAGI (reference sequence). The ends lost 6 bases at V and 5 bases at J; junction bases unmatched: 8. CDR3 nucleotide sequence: TGTGCCAGCAGAAATAGCGGGGGGGCGGATGAGACCCAGTACTTC. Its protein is CASRNSGGADETQYF.

CDR3 amino acids: CASSFGGIGDTQYF. CDR3 coding DNA: TGTGCCAGCAGTTTTGGCGGGATCGGAGATACGCAGTATTTT. V usage is TRBV27 and J usage is TRBJ2-3; D possibly corresponds to TRBD2 (6 bases). The germline CDR1 and CDR2 sequences are MNHEY and SMNVEV (reference sequence). V was cut by 3 bases and J by 5 bases, with 12 bases left in between. The CDR3 spans 14 residues.

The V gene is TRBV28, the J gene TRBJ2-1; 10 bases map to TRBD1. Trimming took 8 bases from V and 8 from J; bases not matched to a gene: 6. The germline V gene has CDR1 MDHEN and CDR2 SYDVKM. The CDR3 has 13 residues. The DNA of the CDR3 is TGTGCCAGCCTGGACAGGGGGGAGTATGAGCAGTTCTTC. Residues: CASLDRGEYEQFF.